This T cell receptor (beta chain) comes out of a study of shared clonotypes between healthy human individuals. The study, taken as a whole, reports: Non-shared clonotypes had lower generation probabilities than clonotypes shared by all four sorted-subset donors.

Repertoires were generated with immunoSEQ multiplex PCR, while TCRdb's copy carries only in-frame clones and drops some. The data contain around 1.1 million clones, approximately 77% of them singletons. V was pared by 5 bases and J by 3 bases, with 10 bases of the junction left unmatched. The CDR3 is made up of 15 amino acids. CDR1 is SGHVS and CDR2 is FQNEAQ in the germline V gene. On this clone itself: The antigen is not known.

This receptor was identified in a man aged 18 to 30 in good health. Some clones in this sample may be carry-over from other donors' samples. The sequenced sample was memory CD4+ T cells from PBMCs. Stated subset: CD45RA-negative fraction. The gene calls are TRBV7-8 and TRBJ2-7; 7 bases agree with TRBD1. As DNA, the CDR3 is TGTGCCAGCAGCCTCCGGGACAGCCTCAGCTACGAGCAGTACTTC. Protein sequence: CASSLRDSLSYEQYF.